These 11 T cell receptor beta chains were sequenced from one sample in a study of blood T cells in healthy people across ages. A second PCR, run for about 6 to 12 cycles, used a sample-barcoded 5' primer plus a J-beta primer mix. TCRdb re-called the 5' RACE reads with MiXCR, one entry per CDR3 protein. The table shows roughly 1,800,000 distinct CDR3 sequences, with just under 50% occurring only once. The sample comprised blood. The source is a woman between 40 and 55 years old in good health.

J is TRBJ1-2 and V is TRBV6-6; the match to TRBD1 covers 9 bases. Germline loops: CDR1 MNHNY, CDR2 SVGAGI (reference sequence). The CDR3 runs 15 residues. J was trimmed by 10 bases and V by 4 bases; bases with no gene match: 13. The CDR3 reads CASSSNPGQGRVYTF. As DNA, the CDR3 is TGTGCCAGCAGTTCCAATCCGGGACAGGGTCGAGTCTACACCTTC.

J is TRBJ2-4 and V is TRBV27; possible D gene TRBD1, 5 bases. The DNA end lines up better with TRBJ2-5; the J call may be wrong. The CDR3 loop spans 15 amino acids. CDR1 is MNHEY, CDR2 SMNVEV, per germline (reference sequence). The CDR3 coding sequence is TGTGCCAGCAGTTTATCCAGGGCAAGGGGAGAGACCCAGTACTTC. It is translated as CASSLSRARGETQYF.

V gene TRBV20-1 combines with J gene TRBJ2-7, with 9 bases lining up with TRBD1. This CDR3 is built from 15 residues. Germline trimming cut 3 bases from V and 5 bases from J; bases unmatched to any gene: 11. Germline V CDR1 and CDR2: DFQATT, SNEGSKA (reference sequence). In DNA, the CDR3 is TGCAGTGCTAGCCCTCCCGGGACAGGGAGCCACGAGCAGTACTTC. Translating gives CSASPPGTGSHEQYF.

V is TRBV2 and J is TRBJ2-5, with 11 bases identical to TRBD1. The DNA end is more similar to TRBJ2-7, so the J call may be wrong. The CDR3 has 14 amino acids. Germline lookup yields CDR1 SNHLY and CDR2 FYNNEI. The DNA of the CDR3 is TGTGCCAGCAGTAAGGACAGGGGGCACTACGAGCAGTACTTC. Residues: CASSKDRGHYEQYF.

This clonotype has just a few counts. This sequence joins TRBV10-3 and TRBJ2-1, with 14 bases matching TRBD2. This CDR3 comprises 16 residues. The V gene's germline CDR1 is ENHRY and CDR2 SYGVKD. After removal of 2 bases from V and 5 bases from J, the junction contained 2 bases not matched to a gene. The DNA for the CDR3 is TGTGCCATCAGTGAGGGGGGACTAGCGGGGGACAATGAGCAGTTCTTC. Amino acids: CAISEGGLAGDNEQFF.

The chain carries TRBV27 and TRBJ2-1, with 8 bases identical to TRBD1. This CDR3 spans 12 amino acids. The trim removed 10 bases at V and 6 bases at J, leaving 5 bases unmatched. Germline CDR1 is MNHEY and CDR2 is SMNVEV (reference sequence). The DNA for the CDR3 is TGTGCCACCAGGACAGGGACCAATGAGCAGTTCTTC. Translation: CATRTGTNEQFF.

This clonotype occurred a few times. Written as DNA, the CDR3 is TGTGCCAGCAGTTTATTGCCGGGGGAGACCCAGTACTTC. It yields the protein CASSLLPGETQYF. The chain is built from TRBV27 and TRBJ2-5; D possibly corresponds to TRBD2 (5 bases). V was trimmed by 1 base and J by 5 bases, leaving 8 bases between them. The CDR3 runs 13 residues. Looked up from germline, CDR1 is MNHEY and CDR2 is SMNVEV (reference sequence).

The CDR3 DNA follows: TGCAGTGCCCCCGGGACCCAGCAAGAGACCCAGTACTTC. Amino acids: CSAPGTQQETQYF. The chain uses TRBV20-1 and TRBJ2-5; D might be TRBD1 or TRBD2, each matching 5 bases. The CDR3 has 13 amino acids. From germline, CDR1 is DFQATT and CDR2 SNEGSKA (reference sequence). Trimming removed 6 bases at V and 2 bases at J, with 13 bases between.

The chain carries TRBV18 and TRBJ1-1, with TRBD1 identical over 11 bases. V dropped 2 bases and J dropped 2; count of bases not matched to a gene: 7. Germline V gene sequence: CDR1 KGHSH, CDR2 LQKENI. The CDR3 has 17 residues. CDR3 in amino acids: CASSPVWTGGSNTEAFF. CDR3 in DNA: TGTGCCAGCTCACCAGTTTGGACAGGGGGCTCAAACACTGAAGCTTTCTTT.

The V and J genes are TRBV28 and TRBJ1-2; 8 bases align to TRBD1. The germline gives CDR1 MDHEN, CDR2 SYDVKM. There are 16 residues in the CDR3. The trim removed 10 bases at V and 0 bases at J, leaving 13 bases unmatched. CDR3 protein: CATQPGQGTANYGYTF. The CDR3 region has the DNA TGTGCCACCCAACCAGGACAGGGCACTGCTAACTATGGCTACACCTTC.

The V and J genes are TRBV20-1 and TRBJ1-4; TRBD1 matches at 8 bases. Germline assignment: CDR1 DFQATT and CDR2 SNEGSKA (reference sequence). V shed 4 bases and J 6 bases; nucleotides not matched to a gene: 7. The CDR3 totals 14 residues. CDR3 loop: CSATTGGYYEKLFF. DNA for the CDR3: TGCAGTGCTACCACAGGGGGATACTATGAAAAACTGTTTTTT.